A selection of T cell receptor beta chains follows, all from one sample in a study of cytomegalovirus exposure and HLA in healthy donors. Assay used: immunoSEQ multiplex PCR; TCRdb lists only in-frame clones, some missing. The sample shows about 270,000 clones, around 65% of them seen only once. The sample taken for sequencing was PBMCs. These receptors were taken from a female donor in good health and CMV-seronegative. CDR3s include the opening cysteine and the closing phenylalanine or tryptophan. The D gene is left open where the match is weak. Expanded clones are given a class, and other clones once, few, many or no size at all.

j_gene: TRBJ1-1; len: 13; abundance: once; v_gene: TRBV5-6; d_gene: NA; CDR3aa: CASSSDMNTEAFF; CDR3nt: TGTGCCAGCAGCTCCGACATGAACACTGAAGCTTTCTTT
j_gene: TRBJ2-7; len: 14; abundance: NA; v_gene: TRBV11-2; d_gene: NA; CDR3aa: CASALGPVSYEQYF; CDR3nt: TGTGCCAGCGCACTGGGGCCGGTCTCCTACGAGCAGTACTTC
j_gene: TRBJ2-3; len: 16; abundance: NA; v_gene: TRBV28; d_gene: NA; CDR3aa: CASSSPSGSGVDTQYF; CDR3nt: TGTGCCAGCAGCTCTCCGAGCGGAAGTGGGGTAGATACGCAGTATTTT
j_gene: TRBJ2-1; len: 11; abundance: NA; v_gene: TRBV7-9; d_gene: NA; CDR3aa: CSSTRTGEQFF; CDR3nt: TGTTCCAGCACCCGGACTGGGGAGCAGTTCTTC
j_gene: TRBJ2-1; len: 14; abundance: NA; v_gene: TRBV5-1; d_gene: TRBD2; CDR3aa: CASSVGLAFNEQFF; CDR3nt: TGCGCCAGCAGCGTGGGACTAGCGTTCAATGAGCAGTTCTTC
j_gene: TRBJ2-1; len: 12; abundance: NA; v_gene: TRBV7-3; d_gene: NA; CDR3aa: CASSLKGVKQFF; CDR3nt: TGTGCCAGCAGCTTAAAGGGGGTGAAGCAGTTCTTC
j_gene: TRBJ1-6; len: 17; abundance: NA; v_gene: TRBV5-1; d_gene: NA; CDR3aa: CASSLVVAGSYNSPLHF; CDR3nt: TGCGCCAGCAGCTTGGTTGTAGCCGGGTCCTATAATTCACCCCTCCACTTT
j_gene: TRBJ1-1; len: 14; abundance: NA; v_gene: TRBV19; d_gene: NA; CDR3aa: CASSMRRPNTEAFF; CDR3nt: TGTGCCAGTAGTATGAGGCGGCCGAACACTGAAGCTTTCTTT
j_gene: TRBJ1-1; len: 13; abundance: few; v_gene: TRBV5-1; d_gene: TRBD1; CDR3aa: CASSGTGGTEAFF; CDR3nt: TGCGCCAGCAGCGGCACAGGGGGAACTGAAGCTTTCTTT
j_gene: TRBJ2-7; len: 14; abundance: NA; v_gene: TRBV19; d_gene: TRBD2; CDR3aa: CASSLAGATPEQYF; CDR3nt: TGTGCCAGTAGTTTAGCGGGAGCAACCCCCGAGCAGTACTTC
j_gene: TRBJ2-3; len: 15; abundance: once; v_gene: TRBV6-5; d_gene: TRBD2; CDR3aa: CASTERGGRVYTQYF; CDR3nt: TGTGCCAGCACCGAGCGGGGCGGGAGAGTCTATACGCAGTATTTT
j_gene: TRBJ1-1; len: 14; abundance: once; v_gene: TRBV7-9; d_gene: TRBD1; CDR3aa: CSSSSPGGWTEAFF; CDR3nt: TGTTCCAGCAGCTCCCCAGGGGGCTGGACTGAAGCTTTCTTT
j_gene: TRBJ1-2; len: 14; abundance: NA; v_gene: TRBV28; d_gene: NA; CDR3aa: CASSSIGGSYGYTF; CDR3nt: TGTGCCAGCAGTTCAATCGGGGGATCATATGGCTACACCTTC
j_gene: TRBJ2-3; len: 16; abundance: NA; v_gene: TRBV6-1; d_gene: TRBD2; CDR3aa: CASSETGLVPPDTQYF; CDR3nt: TGTGCCAGCAGTGAAACGGGACTAGTTCCCCCAGATACGCAGTATTTT
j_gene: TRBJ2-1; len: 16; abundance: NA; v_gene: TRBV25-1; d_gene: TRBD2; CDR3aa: CASSETSGVGYNEQFF; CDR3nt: TGTGCCAGCAGTGAAACTAGCGGGGTGGGATACAATGAGCAGTTCTTC
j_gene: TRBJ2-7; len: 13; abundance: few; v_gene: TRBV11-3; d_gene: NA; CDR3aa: CASSLGGRIEQYF; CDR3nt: TGTGCCAGCAGCTTAGGAGGGCGGATCGAGCAGTACTTC
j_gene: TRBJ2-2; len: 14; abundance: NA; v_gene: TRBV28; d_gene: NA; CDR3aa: CASSFWGDTGELFF; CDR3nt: TGTGCCAGCAGTTTCTGGGGGGACACCGGGGAGCTGTTTTTT
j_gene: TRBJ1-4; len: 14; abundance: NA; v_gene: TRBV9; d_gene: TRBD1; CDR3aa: CASSAGQGNEKLFF; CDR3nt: TGTGCCAGCAGCGCAGGACAGGGTAATGAAAAACTGTTTTTT
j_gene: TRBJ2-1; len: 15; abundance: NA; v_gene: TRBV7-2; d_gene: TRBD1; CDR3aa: CASSLESGGRNEQFF; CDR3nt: TGTGCCAGCAGCTTAGAATCAGGGGGCCGCAATGAGCAGTTCTTC
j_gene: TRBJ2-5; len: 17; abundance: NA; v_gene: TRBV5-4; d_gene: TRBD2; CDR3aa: CASSLGSSGRSQETQYF; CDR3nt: TGTGCCAGCAGCTTGGGATCTAGCGGGAGGTCCCAAGAGACCCAGTACTTC
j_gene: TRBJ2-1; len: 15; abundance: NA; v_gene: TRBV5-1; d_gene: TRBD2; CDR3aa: CASSLAASGYNEQFF; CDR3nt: TGCGCCAGCAGCTTGGCGGCTAGCGGGTACAATGAGCAGTTCTTC
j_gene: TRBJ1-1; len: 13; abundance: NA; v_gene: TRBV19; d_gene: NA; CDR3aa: CASSLTGGTEAFF; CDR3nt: TGTGCCAGTAGTCTCACAGGTGGAACTGAAGCTTTCTTT
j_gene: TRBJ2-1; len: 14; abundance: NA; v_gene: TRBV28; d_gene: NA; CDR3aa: CASRDGSIYNEQFF; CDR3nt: TGTGCCAGCAGGGACGGGAGTATCTACAATGAGCAGTTCTTC
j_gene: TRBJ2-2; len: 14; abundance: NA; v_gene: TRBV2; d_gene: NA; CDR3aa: CASSLQGNTGELFF; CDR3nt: TGTGCCAGCAGCCTACAGGGTAACACCGGGGAGCTGTTTTTT
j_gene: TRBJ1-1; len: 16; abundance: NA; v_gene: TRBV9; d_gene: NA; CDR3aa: CASSVGQSNLNTEAFF; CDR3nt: TGTGCCAGCAGCGTAGGACAGTCTAACTTGAACACTGAAGCTTTCTTT
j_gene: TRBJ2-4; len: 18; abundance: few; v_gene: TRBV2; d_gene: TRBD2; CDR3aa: CASSESGSSGIAKNIQYF; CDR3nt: TGTGCCAGCAGTGAATCGGGTAGTAGCGGGATAGCCAAAAACATTCAGTACTTC
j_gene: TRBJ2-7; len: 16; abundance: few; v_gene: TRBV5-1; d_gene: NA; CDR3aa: CASSLAYPSLSYEQYF; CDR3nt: TGCGCCAGCAGCTTGGCCTACCCTAGCCTCTCCTACGAGCAGTACTTC
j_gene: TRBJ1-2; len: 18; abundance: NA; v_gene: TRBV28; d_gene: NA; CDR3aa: CASSLLTKGRAVYYGYTF; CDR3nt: TGTGCCAGCAGTCTGCTTACAAAGGGCAGGGCAGTTTACTATGGCTACACCTTC
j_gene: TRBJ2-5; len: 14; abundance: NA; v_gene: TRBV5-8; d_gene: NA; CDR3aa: CASSRFGGEETQYF; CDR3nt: TGTGCCAGCAGCCGTTTCGGCGGGGAAGAGACCCAGTACTTC
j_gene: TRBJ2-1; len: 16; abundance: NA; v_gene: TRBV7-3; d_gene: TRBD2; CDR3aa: CASSVTSGRAGNEQFF; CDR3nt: TGTGCCAGCAGCGTAACTAGCGGGAGGGCCGGGAATGAGCAGTTCTTC
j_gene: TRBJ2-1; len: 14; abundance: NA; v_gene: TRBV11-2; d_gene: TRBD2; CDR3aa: CASSQLAGNNEQFF; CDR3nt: TGTGCCAGCAGCCAACTAGCGGGGAACAATGAGCAGTTCTTC
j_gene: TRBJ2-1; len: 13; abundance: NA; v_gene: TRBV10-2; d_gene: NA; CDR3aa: CASSSGDYNEQFF; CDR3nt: TGCGCCAGCAGTTCAGGGGATTACAATGAGCAGTTCTTC
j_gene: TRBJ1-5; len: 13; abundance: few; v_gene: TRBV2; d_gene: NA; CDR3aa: CASSVRGSQPQHF; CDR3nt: TGTGCCAGCAGTGTCCGGGGGTCTCAGCCCCAGCATTTT
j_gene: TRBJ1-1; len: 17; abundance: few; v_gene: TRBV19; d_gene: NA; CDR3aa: CASSPLEWPSGETEAFF; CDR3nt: TGTGCCAGTAGTCCCCTAGAATGGCCGTCGGGGGAGACTGAAGCTTTCTTT
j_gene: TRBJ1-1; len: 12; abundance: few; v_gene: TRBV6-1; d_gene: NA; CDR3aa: CASGHVNTEAFF; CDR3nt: TGTGCCAGCGGACATGTGAACACTGAAGCTTTCTTT
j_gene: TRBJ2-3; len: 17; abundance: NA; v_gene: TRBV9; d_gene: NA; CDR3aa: CASSMRVELAGTDTQYF; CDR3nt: TGTGCCAGCAGCATGCGCGTAGAGTTGGCGGGCACAGATACGCAGTATTTT
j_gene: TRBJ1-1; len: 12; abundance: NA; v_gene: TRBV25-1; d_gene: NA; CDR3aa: CASKQAGPEAFF; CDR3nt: TGTGCCAGTAAACAGGCCGGACCAGAAGCTTTCTTT
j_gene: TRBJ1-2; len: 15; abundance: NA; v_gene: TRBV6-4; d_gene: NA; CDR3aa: CASSDSTRGSSGYTF; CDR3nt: TGTGCCAGCAGTGACTCGACTCGGGGTAGTTCTGGCTACACCTTC
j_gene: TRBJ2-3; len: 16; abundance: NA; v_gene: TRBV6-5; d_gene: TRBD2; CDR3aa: CASSYSLAGFLDTQYF; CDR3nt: TGTGCCAGCAGTTACTCGCTAGCGGGGTTTTTGGATACGCAGTATTTT
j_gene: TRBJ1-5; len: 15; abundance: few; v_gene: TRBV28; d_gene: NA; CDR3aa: CASSLVGDSNQPQHF; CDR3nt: TGTGCCAGCAGTTTGGTAGGGGATAGCAATCAGCCCCAGCATTTT
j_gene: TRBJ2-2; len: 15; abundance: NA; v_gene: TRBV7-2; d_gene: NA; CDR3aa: CASSLAAANTGELFF; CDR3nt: TGTGCCAGCAGCTTAGCGGCGGCGAACACCGGGGAGCTGTTTTTT
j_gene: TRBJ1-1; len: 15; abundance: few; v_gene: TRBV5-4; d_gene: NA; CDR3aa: CASSPGGTRGAEAFF; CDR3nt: TGTGCCAGCAGCCCTGGCGGTACCCGTGGCGCTGAAGCTTTCTTT
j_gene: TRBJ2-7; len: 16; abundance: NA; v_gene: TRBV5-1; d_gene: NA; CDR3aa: CASSLATSSQFYEQYF; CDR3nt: TGCGCCAGCAGCTTGGCCACTAGCAGCCAGTTCTACGAGCAGTACTTC
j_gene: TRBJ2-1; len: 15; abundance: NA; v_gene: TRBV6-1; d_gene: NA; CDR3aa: CASSATSSSYNEQFF; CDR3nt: TGTGCCAGCAGTGCCACGTCGAGCTCCTACAATGAGCAGTTCTTC
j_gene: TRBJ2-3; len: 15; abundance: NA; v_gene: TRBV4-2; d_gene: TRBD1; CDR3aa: CASSPGGSVTDTQYF; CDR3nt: TGTGCCAGCAGCCCAGGGGGATCGGTCACAGATACGCAGTATTTT
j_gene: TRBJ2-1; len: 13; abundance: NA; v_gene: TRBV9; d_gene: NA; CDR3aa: CASGLRANNEQFF; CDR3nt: TGTGCCAGCGGTTTGAGGGCCAACAATGAGCAGTTCTTC